The 5 T cell receptor beta chains listed next were all sequenced from one sample in a study of cytomegalovirus exposure and HLA in healthy donors. The primer mix had 60 Vbeta and 13 Jbeta primers. Assay: immunoSEQ multiplex PCR; the TCRdb copy retains only in-frame clones and omits some. The sample contains 160,000 or so clones, roughly 80% of which appear only once. Sequences were obtained from PBMCs. Every receptor here comes from a man aged 25 to 45 in good health and CMV-seronegative.

J is TRBJ2-7 and V is TRBV9; weak D call: TRBD2 (5 bases). The CDR3 is 15 amino acids. V dropped 0 bases and J dropped 2 bases, with 12 bases sitting between them. Germline V gives CDR1 SGDLS, CDR2 YYNGEE. The CDR3 nucleotides are TGTGCCAGCAGCGTAGGAGTAGGGAGCACCTACGAGCAGTACTTC. The encoded protein is CASSVGVGSTYEQYF.

The chain is built from TRBV5-4 and TRBJ2-5; TRBD2 agrees at 8 bases. TRBJ2-7 matches the DNA end more closely, so the J call is doubtful. The CDR3 runs to 15 residues. Germline V gives CDR1 SGHNT, CDR2 YYREEE (reference sequence). The CDR3 sequence is CASSPPGREVYEQYF. CDR3 coding DNA: TGTGCCAGCAGCCCACCGGGGCGGGAGGTCTACGAGCAGTACTTC.

The genes are TRBV7-9 and TRBJ1-2; possibly TRBD1 for D (6 bases). Trimming took off 5 bases at V and 4 bases at J, with 17 bases between the two ends. Germline V gene sequence: CDR1 SEHNR, CDR2 FQNEAQ (reference sequence). This CDR3 is built from 15 residues. CDR3 sequence (DNA): TGTGCCAGCAGCCTCCCCCAGGGGAAGCCCTATGGCTACACCTTC. Translating gives CASSLPQGKPYGYTF.

The J gene is TRBJ2-3, the V gene TRBV6-1; the match to TRBD1 covers 7 bases. The CDR3 loop spans 15 amino acids. Germline assignment: CDR1 MNHNS and CDR2 SASEGT. V lost 4 bases and J lost 5; bases outside the gene matches: 9. This CDR3 reads CASSVQGRGGDTQYF. The CDR3 DNA is TGTGCCAGCAGTGTACAGGGGCGAGGGGGAGATACGCAGTATTTT.

The V and J genes are TRBV7-8 and TRBJ1-2, with D perhaps TRBD1 (6 bases). The ends were cut back, 0 bases at V and 5 bases at J, with 19 bases in the middle. Germline lookup yields CDR1 SGHVS and CDR2 FQNEAQ. CDR3 size: 17 residues. For the CDR3, the DNA is TGTGCCAGCAGCTTAGCATTTAGTAAACAGGGAGGGTATGGCTACACCTTC. Translated, it gives CASSLAFSKQGGYGYTF. The complete variable domain, with remaining parts taken from reference TRBV7-8 and TRBJ1-2, reads GAGVSQSPRYKVAKRGQDVALRCDPISGHVSLFWYQQALGQGPEFLTYFQNEAQLDKSGLPSDRFFAERPEGSVSTLKIQRTQQEDSAVYLCASSLAFSKQGGYGYTFGSGTRLTVV.